The clone carrying this T cell receptor (beta chain) came up once. The ends lost 0 bases at V and 2 bases at J; junction bases unmatched: 9. This CDR3 contains 17 residues. Germline V lookup: CDR1 SGHRS, CDR2 YFSETQ. This sample is part of a study of T cells after somatic rescue of genetic block. TCRdb's copy holds only in-frame clones and misses some; the assay was immunoSEQ multiplex PCR. In the table there are about 110,000 clones, 85% to 95% of which are singletons. The chain links TRBV5-1 to TRBJ2-7; 9 positions agree with TRBD2. This receptor was taken from a young woman. Sequencing was performed on peripheral blood mononuclear cells (PBMCs). The CDR3 DNA reads as TGCGCCAGCAGCTTGGGATCACTAGCGGGTCCTCCCTACGAGCAGTACTTC. Amino acids: CASSLGSLAGPPYEQYF.